This T cell receptor beta chain was sequenced for a study of blood T cells in healthy people across ages. Study-wide results and caveats: Both naive CD4+ cell counts and diversity were greater in long-lived donors than in aged donors.

The germline V and J ends were trimmed by 5 bases and 7 bases, with 17 bases remaining between them. The CDR3 has 14 amino acids. From germline, CDR1 is SGHTA and CDR2 FQGNSA. A sample-barcoded 5' primer and a J-beta primer mix were used in a second PCR of about 7 to 12 cycles. Researchers report that each sample yielded at least 2.5 million CDR3-containing paired-end reads. MiXCR was run by TCRdb on the 5' RACE reads, yielding one entry per CDR3 protein. The table lists about 670,000 distinct CDR3 sequences, 40% to 45% of them singletons, with around 30% in the top ten. This clonotype was observed a few times. Its antigen is still unknown.

This chain links TRBV7-2 with TRBJ2-5, with a tentative D call TRBD1 (7 bases). The sequence was collected from a man at least 80 years old in good health. The sequencing sample was made of blood. CDR3 DNA: TGTGCCAGCAGCCCCGCGGGGCCAGGGGGGACCCAGTACTTC. Translating gives CASSPAGPGGTQYF.